A selection of T cell receptor beta chains follows, all from one sample in a study of T cells in localized non-small cell lung cancer. Using immunoSEQ multiplex PCR, the repertoire was profiled, and TCRdb retains in-frame clones only, with some absent. Found here are around 100,000 clones, 80% to 90% of them singletons; the top ten hold over 12%. The input for sequencing was peripheral blood, taken before any cancer treatment. Every receptor here comes from a man aged 40-75 years with stage I squamous cell lung carcinoma. CDR3s include the opening cysteine and the closing phenylalanine or tryptophan. D genes are given only for firm matches. A row's size may be missing; if present it is once, few, many or a size class.

j_gene | v_gene | abundance | d_gene | CDR3aa | CDR3nt
TRBJ1-4 | TRBV11-2 | . | TRBD1 | CASSYRGEEKLFF | TGTGCCAGCAGCTACAGGGGAGAGGAAAAACTGTTTTTT
TRBJ2-7 | TRBV6-5 | . | TRBD1 | CASSYSGTGSYEQYF | TGTGCCAGCAGTTACTCGGGGACAGGCAGCTACGAGCAGTACTTC
TRBJ2-2 | TRBV4-2 | . | TRBD2 | CASSLDGLAGTRELFF | TGTGCCAGCAGCCTCGACGGACTAGCGGGTACCCGGGAGCTGTTTTTT
TRBJ2-1 | TRBV29-1 | . | TRBD1 | CSVGQGYNEQFF | TGCAGCGTTGGACAGGGGTACAATGAGCAGTTCTTC
TRBJ1-1 | TRBV13 | . | . | CASSLKWNTEAFF | TGTGCCAGCAGCTTAAAATGGAACACTGAAGCTTTCTTT
TRBJ1-6 | TRBV10-3 | few | TRBD1 | CAISDGQGRDSPLHF | TGTGCCATCAGTGATGGACAGGGGCGGGATTCACCCCTCCACTTT
TRBJ1-1 | TRBV28 | . | . | CASSPPSGPEAFF | TGTGCCAGCAGTCCTCCGTCCGGACCTGAAGCTTTCTTT
TRBJ1-1 | TRBV30 | . | . | CAWSDPPGNTEAFF | TGTGCCTGGAGTGACCCCCCGGGGAACACTGAAGCTTTCTTT
TRBJ1-6 | TRBV28 | . | . | CASSGSLGPLHF | TGTGCCAGCAGTGGAAGCTTGGGACCCCTCCACTTT
TRBJ2-2 | TRBV18 | . | . | CASSARENTGELFF | TGTGCCAGCTCCGCCCGGGAGAACACCGGGGAGCTGTTTTTT
TRBJ2-1 | TRBV5-6 | once | . | CASSSGAAASEQFF | TGTGCCAGCAGCTCCGGGGCGGCGGCAAGTGAGCAGTTCTTC
TRBJ2-5 | TRBV6-5 | few | TRBD1 | CASSRDRGKETQYF | TGTGCCAGCAGTCGAGACAGGGGAAAGGAGACCCAGTACTTC
TRBJ1-1 | TRBV11-2 | . | . | CASSLGVSLNTEAFF | TGTGCCAGCAGCTTAGGAGTATCGCTGAACACTGAAGCTTTCTTT
TRBJ1-2 | TRBV7-2 | once | TRBD1 | CASSYSQGAYGYTF | TGTGCCAGCAGCTACTCACAGGGGGCGTATGGCTACACCTTC
TRBJ2-1 | TRBV7-9 | . | . | CASSLRGNEQFF | TGTGCCAGCAGCTTAAGGGGCAATGAGCAGTTCTTC
TRBJ1-5 | TRBV6-1 | . | TRBD1 | CASSESGGRRQPQHF | TGTGCCAGCAGTGAATCAGGGGGAAGGCGACAGCCCCAGCATTTT
TRBJ2-1 | TRBV5-4 | . | TRBD1 | CASSATGGSYNEQFF | TGTGCCAGCAGCGCGACAGGGGGCTCGTACAATGAGCAGTTCTTC
TRBJ2-5 | TRBV5-5 | . | TRBD1 | CASSSGQGGETQYF | TGTGCCAGCAGCTCGGGACAGGGGGGAGAGACCCAGTACTTC
TRBJ2-3 | TRBV2 | . | TRBD1 | CASSGFGTGGVDTQYF | TGTGCCAGCAGTGGGTTCGGGACAGGGGGAGTAGATACGCAGTATTTT
TRBJ1-6 | TRBV13 | . | . | CASRFRGTGNSPLHF | TGTGCCAGCAGATTCCGGGGGACGGGTAATTCACCCCTCCACTTT
TRBJ2-5 | TRBV4-1 | . | TRBD1 | CASRKERGQDQETQYF | TGCGCCAGCAGAAAAGAGAGAGGACAGGACCAAGAGACCCAGTACTTC
TRBJ1-2 | TRBV7-2 | . | TRBD1 | CASSQDRGLNGYTF | TGTGCCAGCAGCCAAGACAGGGGGCTGAATGGCTACACCTTC
TRBJ2-1 | TRBV6-1 | . | . | CASSDGGLVRSEQFF | TGTGCCAGCAGTGATGGTGGGCTCGTACGGAGTGAGCAGTTCTTC
TRBJ1-5 | TRBV4-2 | . | . | CASSQGDPSTYSNQPQHF | TGTGCCAGCAGCCAAGGGGACCCGAGCACCTATAGCAATCAGCCCCAGCATTTT
TRBJ2-4 | TRBV5-6 | . | . | CASSLATGLNIQYF | TGTGCCAGCAGCTTGGCCACGGGCCTAAACATTCAGTACTTC
TRBJ1-6 | TRBV2 | few | . | CASTGLPYNSPLHF | TGTGCCAGCACAGGGCTCCCCTATAATTCACCCCTCCACTTT
TRBJ1-4 | TRBV18 | . | . | CASSPRLGEKLFF | TGTGCCAGCTCACCCCGACTTGGTGAAAAACTGTTTTTT
TRBJ1-1 | TRBV7-9 | . | . | CASSLLGTEAFF | TGTGCCAGCAGCCTCCTGGGAACTGAAGCTTTCTTT
TRBJ1-4 | TRBV5-1 | . | . | CASSSSPGGLQNEKLFF | TGCGCCAGCAGCTCTAGCCCCGGGGGCCTTCAGAATGAAAAACTGTTTTTT
TRBJ1-6 | TRBV6-6 | once | . | CASRRWNSPLHF | TGTGCCAGCAGGAGGTGGAATTCACCCCTCCACTTT
TRBJ2-7 | TRBV5-1 | . | . | CASSLAGGASYEQYF | TGCGCCAGCAGCTTGGCCGGAGGGGCGTCCTACGAGCAGTACTTC
TRBJ2-1 | TRBV4-1 | . | TRBD2 | CASSQIRAGGPYNEQFF | TGCGCCAGCAGCCAAATCCGGGCGGGGGGGCCTTACAATGAGCAGTTCTTC
TRBJ2-5 | TRBV18 | . | . | CASSPPSRVLETQYF | TGTGCCAGCTCACCCCCGAGCAGGGTACTGGAGACCCAGTACTTC
TRBJ1-2 | TRBV28 | . | . | CASTDGPQEANYGYTF | TGTGCCAGCACTGATGGACCCCAGGAAGCTAACTATGGCTACACCTTC
TRBJ2-5 | TRBV2 | . | TRBD1 | CAPSRGTEETQYF | TGTGCCCCCAGCAGAGGGACAGAGGAGACCCAGTACTTC
TRBJ2-1 | TRBV7-6 | . | . | CASSSSGTAYNEQFF | TGTGCCAGCAGCTCATCCGGGACTGCCTACAATGAGCAGTTCTTC
TRBJ1-2 | TRBV19 | . | . | CASSIDLFRANYGYTF | TGTGCCAGTAGTATAGATCTATTTCGAGCTAACTATGGCTACACCTTC
TRBJ1-3 | TRBV2 | . | . | CASSVHSSGNTIYF | TGTGCCAGCAGTGTTCACAGCTCTGGAAACACCATATATTTT
TRBJ2-7 | TRBV6-1 | . | TRBD2 | CASSDYGTTYDEQYF | TGTGCCAGCAGTGACTATGGGACTACCTACGACGAGCAGTACTTC
TRBJ1-3 | TRBV5-1 | . | . | CASSLESPGHGNTIYF | TGCGCCAGCAGCTTGGAGAGTCCAGGGCATGGAAACACCATATATTTT
TRBJ1-6 | TRBV29-1 | few | TRBD1 | CSVRQGAGNSPLHF | TGCAGCGTAAGACAGGGGGCCGGGAATTCACCCCTCCACTTT
TRBJ2-3 | TRBV2 | . | . | CASSPRAGGTDTQYF | TGTGCCAGCAGTCCTAGGGCAGGGGGCACAGATACGCAGTATTTT
TRBJ2-3 | TRBV5-1 | once | TRBD2 | CASSLTRTSGGLKSTDTQYF | TGCGCCAGCAGTCTTACTCGGACTAGCGGGGGGCTTAAGAGCACAGATACGCAGTATTTT
TRBJ2-2 | TRBV28 | . | . | CASSPQGPGTELFF | TGTGCCAGCAGTCCTCAGGGGCCCGGGACGGAGCTGTTTTTT
TRBJ1-2 | TRBV30 | few | . | CAWSEGGYGYTF | TGTGCCTGGAGTGAGGGGGGATATGGCTACACCTTC
TRBJ2-1 | TRBV5-4 | . | TRBD1 | CASKTGGPYNEQFF | TGTGCCAGCAAAACAGGGGGCCCCTACAATGAGCAGTTCTTC
TRBJ2-7 | TRBV27 | . | . | CASSEEGLGAYEQYF | TGTGCCAGCAGTGAGGAGGGTTTGGGGGCCTACGAGCAGTACTTC
TRBJ1-2 | TRBV2 | few | . | CASSEAPKNYGYTF | TGTGCCAGCAGTGAAGCGCCCAAGAACTATGGCTACACCTTC
TRBJ2-3 | TRBV11-3 | . | . | CASSLSPLTDTQYF | TGTGCCAGCAGCTTATCCCCACTCACAGATACGCAGTATTTT
TRBJ2-5 | TRBV11-2 | . | TRBD2 | CASSNRREGITQYF | TGTGCCAGCAGTAACAGGAGGGAGGGAATTACCCAGTACTTC